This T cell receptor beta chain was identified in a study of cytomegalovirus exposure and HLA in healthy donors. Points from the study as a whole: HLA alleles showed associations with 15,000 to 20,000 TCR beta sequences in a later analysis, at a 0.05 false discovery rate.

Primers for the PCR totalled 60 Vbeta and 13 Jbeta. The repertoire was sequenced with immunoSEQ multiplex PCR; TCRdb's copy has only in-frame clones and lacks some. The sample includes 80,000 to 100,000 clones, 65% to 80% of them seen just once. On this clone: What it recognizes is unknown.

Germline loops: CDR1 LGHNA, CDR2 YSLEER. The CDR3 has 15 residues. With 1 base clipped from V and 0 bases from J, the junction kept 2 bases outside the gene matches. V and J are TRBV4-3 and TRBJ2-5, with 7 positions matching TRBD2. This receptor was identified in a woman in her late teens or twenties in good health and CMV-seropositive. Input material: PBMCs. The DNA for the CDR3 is TGCGCCAGCAGCCAAGGGGGGGGGAACCAAGAGACCCAGTACTTC. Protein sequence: CASSQGGGNQETQYF.